This T cell receptor beta chain was sequenced in a study of blood T cell repertoires in COVID-19. Germline lookup yields CDR1 SGHVS and CDR2 FNYEAQ. The CDR3 runs 17 residues. The V and J ends lost 3 bases and 8 bases, in that order; junction bases with no gene match: 15. Only in-frame clones appear in the TCRdb table, and some are missing; sequencing was by immunoSEQ multiplex PCR. The sample records about 520,000 clones, approximately 85% being singletons. V usage is TRBV7-6 and J usage is TRBJ2-1; 8 bases map to TRBD2. Material: peripheral blood. This TCR came from a human donor in a cohort sampled during active COVID-19. CDR3 DNA sequence: TGTGCCAGCAGCTTGGGGGCGAGCGGGAGTTCGATCCATGAGCAGTTCTTC. It translates to CASSLGASGSSIHEQFF.